The rows below give T cell receptor beta chains drawn from one sample of a study of cytomegalovirus exposure and HLA in healthy donors. Here immunoSEQ multiplex PCR was the method, and the copy in TCRdb shows in-frame clones only, minus some. The data show more than 65,000 clones, under 85% seen once. The sequencing sample was made of PBMCs. These TCRs come from a woman aged 40-49 years in good health and CMV-seropositive. CDR3s include the opening cysteine and the closing phenylalanine or tryptophan. Each record gives: V gene, J gene, D gene, clone size, CDR3 protein, CDR3 DNA. A D gene is named only where the DNA matches it firmly. Only part of the rows carry a size: once, few, many, or a class if the clone is expanded.

>TRBV29-1|TRBJ1-1|NA|once
CSGRVLTEAFF
TGCAGCGGGAGGGTGCTCACTGAAGCTTTCTTT
>TRBV30|TRBJ1-6|TRBD1|once
CAWSMDRYNSPLHF
TGTGCCTGGAGTATGGACAGGTATAATTCACCCCTCCACTTT
>TRBV7-9|TRBJ1-2|TRBD1|NA
CASNPGTGSNYGYTF
TGTGCCAGCAACCCAGGGACAGGGTCAAACTATGGCTACACCTTC
>TRBV7-9|TRBJ1-2|NA|NA
CASSLAMGTSYGYTF
TGTGCCAGCAGTTTAGCTATGGGGACAAGTTATGGCTACACCTTC
>TRBV28|TRBJ2-7|TRBD1|NA
CASSSRQGYSYEQYF
TGTGCCAGCAGTTCTCGACAGGGCTATTCCTACGAGCAGTACTTC
>TRBV11-2|TRBJ2-5|TRBD2|NA
CASSIPREDYQETQYF
TGTGCCAGTTCAATACCGCGGGAGGACTACCAAGAGACCCAGTACTTC
>TRBV6-1|TRBJ1-2|TRBD1|NA
CASSLRWTGNGYTF
TGTGCCAGCAGCCTTAGGTGGACAGGGAATGGCTACACCTTC
>TRBV6-5|TRBJ2-5|NA|NA
CASSYTRQGETQYF
TGTGCCAGCAGTTATACCAGGCAGGGAGAGACCCAGTACTTC
>TRBV7-2|TRBJ2-7|TRBD1|NA
CASSLGQGKYEQYF
TGTGCCAGCAGCTTAGGACAGGGGAAGTACGAGCAGTACTTC
>TRBV18|TRBJ1-1|TRBD1|NA
CASSQMTGLSTEAFF
TGTGCCAGCTCACAAATGACAGGGTTGAGCACTGAAGCTTTCTTT
>TRBV18|TRBJ1-4|NA|once
CASSTSGTHPGREKLFF
TGTGCCAGCTCAACTTCCGGGACTCACCCCGGGAGGGAAAAACTGTTTTTT
>TRBV30|TRBJ1-1|NA|NA
CAWSRDYNTEAFF
TGTGCCTGGAGTCGGGACTATAACACTGAAGCTTTCTTT
>TRBV5-1|TRBJ2-7|NA|NA
CASSLAQGHEQYF
TGCGCCAGCAGCTTGGCACAGGGCCACGAGCAGTACTTC
>TRBV29-1|TRBJ1-1|NA|NA
CSVVRTPNTEAFF
TGCAGCGTTGTAAGGACACCGAACACTGAAGCTTTCTTT
>TRBV5-1|TRBJ1-6|NA|NA
CASSLLGRGSSYNSPLHF
TGCGCCAGCAGCCTTCTTGGGAGGGGAAGCTCCTATAATTCACCCCTCCACTTT
>TRBV6-1|TRBJ1-1|NA|once
CASSERWGGIASF
TGTGCCAGCAGTGAACGGTGGGGCGGAATAGCTTCCTTT
>TRBV28|TRBJ1-1|TRBD1|NA
CASSLGTGIAFF
TGTGCCAGCAGTTTAGGGACAGGAATAGCTTTCTTT
>TRBV7-7|TRBJ2-2|NA|once
CASSLLFSSGELFF
TGTGCCAGCAGCTTACTTTTCTCGTCGGGGGAGCTGTTTTTT
>TRBV28|TRBJ2-3|TRBD2|NA
CASSLSGLAGVSTDTQYF
TGTGCCAGCAGTTTATCGGGACTAGCGGGAGTTAGCACAGATACGCAGTATTTT
>TRBV9|TRBJ2-4|TRBD2|NA
CASSGTSGSTNIQYF
TGTGCCAGCAGCGGGACTAGCGGGAGTACAAACATTCAGTACTTC
>TRBV7-6|TRBJ1-5|NA|NA
CASSLGAGQPQHF
TGTGCCAGCAGCTTGGGCGCAGGACAGCCCCAGCATTTT
>TRBV19|TRBJ1-5|TRBD1|NA
CASKDRRSSNQPQHF
TGTGCCAGCAAGGACAGGCGGAGTAGCAATCAGCCCCAGCATTTT
>TRBV6-1|TRBJ2-5|NA|NA
CASRVEGRETQYF
TGTGCCAGCAGGGTGGAGGGCAGGGAGACCCAGTACTTC
>TRBV9|TRBJ2-5|TRBD2|NA
CASSANREARETQYF
TGTGCCAGCAGCGCCAACCGGGAGGCAAGGGAGACCCAGTACTTC